The 18 T cell receptor beta chains given below trace back to one sample, sequenced in a study of cytotoxic CD8 clonotypes in ibrutinib-treated CLL (dated by TCRdb to the early 2020s). Library construction relied on the immunoSEQ multiplex PCR assay. TCRdb re-hosts the immuneACCESS table, in-frame sequences only. Its copies lack some clones; in the studies checked, an unresolved V gene accounts for under half of them, and the cause for the rest is not known. Within this sample are about 140,000 clones, with 65% to 85% of them counted one time only. The ten largest account for 6% to 9.5% of the sample. Sequenced material: PBMCs, taken after 36 months of ibrutinib treatment. These receptors all come from a human donor with chronic lymphocytic leukemia.

This clone was detected a few times. The CDR3 is CASSSTSGDHNEQFF. The CDR3 DNA sequence: TGTGCCAGCTCGTCGACTAGCGGGGACCACAATGAGCAGTTCTTC. The chain links TRBV18 to TRBJ2-1; 11 bases match TRBD2. From germline, CDR1 is KGHSH and CDR2 LQKENI. Unmatched junction bases numbered 6, after V lost 6 bases and J lost 5 bases. The CDR3 has 15 amino acids.

The chain carries TRBV19 and TRBJ2-7, with a weak D call TRBD1 (6 bases). The germline V and J ends were trimmed by 3 bases and 3 bases, with 12 bases remaining between them. This CDR3 contains 14 residues. Germline loops: CDR1 LNHDA, CDR2 SQIVND (reference sequence). CDR3 sequence: CASSIGGRDYEQYF. CDR3 coding DNA: TGTGCCAGTAGTATTGGGGGCAGGGACTACGAGCAGTACTTC. Full variable domain (outside the CDR3, taken from reference TRBV19 and TRBJ2-7): DGGITQSPKYLFRKEGQNVTLSCEQNLNHDAMYWYRQDPGQGLRLIYYSQIVNDFQKGDIAEGYSVSREKKESFPLTVTSAQKNPTAFYLCASSIGGRDYEQYFGPGTRLTVT.

This clone has a handful of counts. The rearrangement joins TRBV4-1 to TRBJ1-2; D is ambiguous. Germline V gene lookup returns CDR1 MGHRA and CDR2 YSYEKL. The CDR3 contains 15 residues. V lost 5 bases and J 3 bases, leaving 16 bases between the germline ends. The DNA for the CDR3 is TGCGCCAGCAGCAAACAGACCCAAGGCTACTATGGCTACACCTTC. Residues: CASSKQTQGYYGYTF.

The CDR3 is CASSIDGTGVTTEAFF. CDR3 nucleotide sequence: TGTGCCAGTAGTATAGATGGGACAGGGGTCACCACTGAAGCTTTCTTT. The rearrangement links TRBV19 to TRBJ1-1; 10 nucleotides agree with TRBD1. The CDR3 loop spans 16 amino acids. CDR1 is LNHDA, CDR2 SQIVND, per germline (reference sequence). The trim removed 0 bases at V and 4 bases at J, leaving 5 bases unmatched.

This clone was picked up one time. The V call is TRBV5-1, the J call TRBJ2-7; TRBD2 aligns across 11 bases. The CDR3 runs to 16 residues. Germline CDR1 and CDR2: SGHRS and YFSETQ. Trimming took 7 bases from V and 0 from J; bases not matched to a gene: 9. DNA of the CDR3: TGCGCCAGCCGTCCCGGGACTAGCGGATTCTCCTACGAGCAGTACTTC. Encoded protein: CASRPGTSGFSYEQYF.

The V call is TRBV12-5, the J call TRBJ2-3; the match to TRBD2 covers 14 bases. V was pared by 5 bases and J by 3 bases, with 4 bases of the junction left unmatched. The CDR3 has 16 amino acids. Germline V gives CDR1 LGHNT, CDR2 FRNRAP. CDR3 nucleotides: TGTGCTAGTGGTCCGGGACTAGCGGGAGAAACAGATACGCAGTATTTT. It specifies CASGPGLAGETDTQYF.

This sequence joins TRBV6-5 and TRBJ2-7, with 7 positions matching TRBD2. V was clipped by 0 bases and J by 4 bases; unmatched bases: 6. This CDR3 region has 15 residues. In germline, CDR1 is MNHEY, CDR2 SVGAGI. CDR3 protein: CASSYSATSWYEQYF. CDR3 in DNA: TGTGCCAGCAGTTACTCTGCGACTAGCTGGTACGAGCAGTACTTC.

This chain uses TRBV6-9 with TRBJ1-4; 7 positions match TRBD1. Germline CDR1 MNHGY, CDR2 SVAAGI. With 7 bases clipped from V and 3 bases from J, the junction kept 5 bases outside the gene matches. This CDR3 spans 14 amino acids. The CDR3, as DNA: TGTGCCAGCACCGTGGACAGGTCTAATGAAAAACTGTTTTTT. The encoded protein is CASTVDRSNEKLFF.

V usage is TRBV5-1 and J usage is TRBJ2-1; 9 bases align to TRBD1. There are 16 residues in the CDR3. Germline-derived CDR1 and CDR2 are SGHRS and YFSETQ. V lost 4 bases to trimming and J lost 7 bases; unmatched junction nucleotides: 12. CDR3: CASSNRDRAGPNEQFF. In nucleotides, the CDR3 is TGCGCCAGCAGCAACCGGGACAGGGCCGGACCAAATGAGCAGTTCTTC.

In this sample, this clone turned up once. The chain carries TRBV13 and TRBJ2-7, with TRBD2 as a possible D gene (5 bases). V was pared by 1 base and J by 4 bases, with 17 bases between. Germline V CDR1 and CDR2: PRHDT, FYEKMQ (reference sequence). The CDR3 totals 16 residues. The CDR3 here is CASSLVAGNRLYEQYF. The CDR3 bases are TGTGCCAGCAGCTTAGTCGCCGGGAATCGCCTATACGAGCAGTACTTC.

The genes are TRBV19 and TRBJ1-5; D may be TRBD1 (5 bases). CDR3 length: 16 amino acids. Looked up from germline, CDR1 is LNHDA and CDR2 is SQIVND (reference sequence). Trimming took off 7 bases at V and 5 bases at J, with 21 bases between the two ends. The DNA for the CDR3 is TGTGCCAGTACCCCCGTGAAGCAGGGTGGGGATCAGCCCCAGCATTTT. Translated, it gives CASTPVKQGGDQPQHF.

The chain is built from TRBV6-5 and TRBJ2-7; D remains unclear. Trimming removed 3 bases at V and 4 bases at J, with 10 bases between. This CDR3 has 13 residues. Germline loops: CDR1 MNHEY, CDR2 SVGAGI. CDR3 protein: CASSYNSEYEQYF. The CDR3 nucleotides read TGTGCCAGCAGTTATAATTCCGAATACGAGCAGTACTTC.

This clone came up a few times. The genes are TRBV5-1 and TRBJ2-2; unclear D gene. Per germline, CDR1 SGHRS and CDR2 YFSETQ. V lost 0 bases and J 4 bases, leaving 4 bases between the germline ends. This CDR3 is 13 amino acids long. The CDR3 spells CASSLASTGELFF. The CDR3 DNA reads as TGCGCCAGCAGCTTGGCTAGCACCGGGGAGCTGTTTTTT.

This chain uses TRBV7-9 with TRBJ2-3; TRBD2 aligns across 7 bases. V lost 3 bases to trimming and J lost 0 bases; unmatched junction nucleotides: 6. The CDR3 contains 16 residues. The germline gives CDR1 SEHNR, CDR2 FQNEAQ (reference sequence). Here the CDR3 DNA reads TGTGCCAGCAGCTTTTTATCAGCGGGGAGCACAGATACGCAGTATTTT. It yields the protein CASSFLSAGSTDTQYF. Supplemented by reference TRBV7-9 and TRBJ2-3, the full variable domain reads DTGVSQNPRHKITKRGQNVTFRCDPISEHNRLYWYRQTLGQGPEFLTYFQNEAQLEKSRLLSDRFSAERPKGSFSTLEIQRTEQGDSAMYLCASSFLSAGSTDTQYFGPGTRLTVL.

The V gene is TRBV6-4, the J gene TRBJ1-5, with 7 bases identical to TRBD1. Looked up from germline, CDR1 is MRHNA and CDR2 is SNTAGT. The CDR3 runs 15 residues. The J segment lost 0 bases and the V segment lost 6 bases, leaving 5 bases of the junction unmatched. CDR3: CASSAGGHSNQPQHF. CDR3 sequence (DNA): TGTGCCAGCAGCGCAGGGGGGCATAGCAATCAGCCCCAGCATTTT.

The chain carries TRBV30 and TRBJ2-5; 12 bases fit TRBD1. Germline V gene sequence: CDR1 GTSNPN, CDR2 SVGIG (reference sequence). This CDR3 is 15 amino acids long. The V segment lost 0 bases and the J segment 4 bases; nucleotides outside the gene matches: 3. CDR3 in DNA: TGTGCCTGGAGTGTGGGACAGGGGGCCGGAGAGACCCAGTACTTC. Protein: CAWSVGQGAGETQYF.

The V gene is TRBV5-1, the J gene TRBJ1-6; D might be TRBD1 (5 bases). Germline V gives CDR1 SGHRS, CDR2 YFSETQ. CDR3 length: 15 amino acids. V dropped 0 bases and J dropped 8 bases, with 12 bases sitting between them. In nucleotides, the CDR3 is TGCGCCAGCAGCTTGGACGGGACCACCTATTCACCCCTCCACTTT. Its protein product is CASSLDGTTYSPLHF.

The chain carries TRBV7-9 and TRBJ2-7; 8 bases fit TRBD2. This CDR3 region has 13 residues. V gave up 6 bases and J gave up 8 bases; unmatched junction bases: 9. Germline V gives CDR1 SEHNR, CDR2 FQNEAQ (reference sequence). As DNA, the CDR3 is TGTGCCAGCAGTCCCGTGGTAGCGGGGAAGCAGTACTTC. Amino acids: CASSPVVAGKQYF.